Listed below are T cell receptor beta chains from one sample, sequenced in a study of blood T cell repertoires in COVID-19. Here immunoSEQ multiplex PCR was the method, and the copy in TCRdb shows in-frame clones only, minus some. The data contain just under 250,000 clones, roughly 91% of them singletons. Source material: PBMCs or T cells enriched from blood (not recorded which). These receptors were taken from a woman under 40 who had recovered from COVID-19. CDR3s include the opening cysteine and the closing phenylalanine or tryptophan. Fields, in order: CDR3 DNA, CDR3 protein, D gene, CDR3 length, J gene, V gene, clone size. D genes are given only for firm matches. Expanded clones get a size class; other rows say once, few or many, or leave the size out.

CDR3 DNA: TGTGCCAGCAGCTTCCACCACAGGGGCAGTGAAGCTTTCTTT
CDR3 protein: CASSFHHRGSEAFF
D gene: TRBD1
CDR3 length: 14
J gene: TRBJ1-1
V gene: TRBV7-9
clone size: -

CDR3 DNA: TGTGCCAGCAGTTTAAATAGCGGAGTTCCCTACAATGAGCAGTTCTTC
CDR3 protein: CASSLNSGVPYNEQFF
D gene: -
CDR3 length: 16
J gene: TRBJ2-1
V gene: TRBV28
clone size: -

CDR3 DNA: TGTGCCAGCAAACAGGGCGCCGGCACAGATACGCAGTATTTT
CDR3 protein: CASKQGAGTDTQYF
D gene: -
CDR3 length: 14
J gene: TRBJ2-3
V gene: TRBV27
clone size: -

CDR3 DNA: TGTGCCAGCAGTTTACGGTATGGTCAGGGCCACACCGGGGAGCTGTTTTTT
CDR3 protein: CASSLRYGQGHTGELFF
D gene: -
CDR3 length: 17
J gene: TRBJ2-2
V gene: TRBV27
clone size: -

CDR3 DNA: TGTGCCAGTAGTGCCGGGACTAGCGGGAGGGCCGAAAAGCAGTTCTTC
CDR3 protein: CASSAGTSGRAEKQFF
D gene: TRBD2
CDR3 length: 16
J gene: TRBJ2-1
V gene: TRBV19
clone size: -

CDR3 DNA: TGTGCCAGCAGTGAAATGGGAGGGCAGTATCAGCCCCAGCATTTT
CDR3 protein: CASSEMGGQYQPQHF
D gene: -
CDR3 length: 15
J gene: TRBJ1-5
V gene: TRBV2
clone size: -

CDR3 DNA: TGCAGCGTCGTCGGACAGGGGAGCGGGGGTACGCAGTATTTT
CDR3 protein: CSVVGQGSGGTQYF
D gene: -
CDR3 length: 14
J gene: TRBJ2-3
V gene: TRBV29-1
clone size: -

CDR3 DNA: TGTGCCAGCAGTGACAGTCATTATGGCTACACCTTC
CDR3 protein: CASSDSHYGYTF
D gene: -
CDR3 length: 12
J gene: TRBJ1-2
V gene: TRBV5-4
clone size: -

CDR3 DNA: TGTGCCAGCAGCCGACCGGGACAGGGCTACAATGAGCAGTTCTTC
CDR3 protein: CASSRPGQGYNEQFF
D gene: TRBD1
CDR3 length: 15
J gene: TRBJ2-1
V gene: TRBV11-1
clone size: -

CDR3 DNA: TGCAGTGCTAGTTATATTCTAGCGGGTCCCCGTAAGGATACGCAGTATTTT
CDR3 protein: CSASYILAGPRKDTQYF
D gene: TRBD2
CDR3 length: 17
J gene: TRBJ2-3
V gene: TRBV20-1
clone size: -

CDR3 DNA: TGTGCCAGCAGTACAGCAGCGGGGGTGAACACTGAAGCTTTCTTT
CDR3 protein: CASSTAAGVNTEAFF
D gene: -
CDR3 length: 15
J gene: TRBJ1-1
V gene: TRBV28
clone size: -

CDR3 DNA: TGTGCCAGCAGGCAGGCCAATCAGCCCCAGCATTTT
CDR3 protein: CASRQANQPQHF
D gene: -
CDR3 length: 12
J gene: TRBJ1-5
V gene: TRBV6-5
clone size: -

CDR3 DNA: TGTGCCTGGAGGGTGACAGGTTCACTTGGCTACACCTTC
CDR3 protein: CAWRVTGSLGYTF
D gene: -
CDR3 length: 13
J gene: TRBJ1-2
V gene: TRBV30
clone size: -

CDR3 DNA: TGTGCCAGCAGCCCTAACCGGGACCGCGGGGCCCTAAGCTCCTACAATGAGCAGTTCTTC
CDR3 protein: CASSPNRDRGALSSYNEQFF
D gene: -
CDR3 length: 20
J gene: TRBJ2-1
V gene: TRBV5-5
clone size: -

CDR3 DNA: TGTGCCAGCAGCTTAAGTGGGGCAGAGGCTGGAAACACCATATATTTT
CDR3 protein: CASSLSGAEAGNTIYF
D gene: -
CDR3 length: 16
J gene: TRBJ1-3
V gene: TRBV7-3
clone size: -

CDR3 DNA: TGTGCCAGTATTACTCCGAACACTGAAGCTTTCTTT
CDR3 protein: CASITPNTEAFF
D gene: -
CDR3 length: 12
J gene: TRBJ1-1
V gene: TRBV19
clone size: -

CDR3 DNA: TGCGCCAGCAGCATTAGCGGGTCTAGCACAGATACGCAGTATTTT
CDR3 protein: CASSISGSSTDTQYF
D gene: TRBD2
CDR3 length: 15
J gene: TRBJ2-3
V gene: TRBV5-1
clone size: -

CDR3 DNA: TGTGCCAGTAGTGTCGCGCGGACTAGCGGGAGGACCCCAACCGGGGAGCTGTTTTTT
CDR3 protein: CASSVARTSGRTPTGELFF
D gene: TRBD2
CDR3 length: 19
J gene: TRBJ2-2
V gene: TRBV19
clone size: -

CDR3 DNA: TGTGCCAGCAGCTTAGAGGGACTAGCCCTCCCTGGAGAGCAGTACTTC
CDR3 protein: CASSLEGLALPGEQYF
D gene: TRBD2
CDR3 length: 16
J gene: TRBJ2-7
V gene: TRBV7-2
clone size: once

CDR3 DNA: TGTGCCAGCAGCTTCGGCGGGGCTACCTACGAGCAGTACTTC
CDR3 protein: CASSFGGATYEQYF
D gene: -
CDR3 length: 14
J gene: TRBJ2-7
V gene: TRBV7-2
clone size: -

CDR3 DNA: TGCGCCAGCAATCATGCGGAAGAGACCCAGTACTTC
CDR3 protein: CASNHAEETQYF
D gene: -
CDR3 length: 12
J gene: TRBJ2-5
V gene: TRBV5-1
clone size: many

CDR3 DNA: TGTGCCAGCTTGTGGCAGCGGGGGAACACCGGGGAGCTGTTTTTT
CDR3 protein: CASLWQRGNTGELFF
D gene: TRBD2
CDR3 length: 15
J gene: TRBJ2-2
V gene: TRBV6-5
clone size: few

CDR3 DNA: TGTGCCAGCAGCTTAGACGGACAGGGTGCACCCCTCCACTTT
CDR3 protein: CASSLDGQGAPLHF
D gene: TRBD1
CDR3 length: 14
J gene: TRBJ1-6
V gene: TRBV7-2
clone size: -

CDR3 DNA: TGCAGCGTTGCAGGGGTCAAAGAGACCCAGTACTTC
CDR3 protein: CSVAGVKETQYF
D gene: -
CDR3 length: 12
J gene: TRBJ2-5
V gene: TRBV29-1
clone size: -

CDR3 DNA: TGTGCCAGCAGCCAAACAAGCGGGGCCCCCTACGAGCAGTACTTC
CDR3 protein: CASSQTSGAPYEQYF
D gene: TRBD2
CDR3 length: 15
J gene: TRBJ2-7
V gene: TRBV4-2
clone size: -

CDR3 DNA: TGTGCCACCGCGGGGACTAGCGGGAGATCCGAGCAGTACTTC
CDR3 protein: CATAGTSGRSEQYF
D gene: TRBD2
CDR3 length: 14
J gene: TRBJ2-7
V gene: TRBV15
clone size: few

CDR3 DNA: TGTGCCAGCAGCTTAGGGGCCGGCACTGAAGCTTTCTTT
CDR3 protein: CASSLGAGTEAFF
D gene: -
CDR3 length: 13
J gene: TRBJ1-1
V gene: TRBV7-3
clone size: -

CDR3 DNA: TGTGCCAGCAGCTTAGGCGGTACGAACACCGGGGAGCTGTTTTTT
CDR3 protein: CASSLGGTNTGELFF
D gene: -
CDR3 length: 15
J gene: TRBJ2-2
V gene: TRBV7-8
clone size: -

CDR3 DNA: TGTGCCAGCAGCCAAGATACCAGGGGAACTGAAGCTTTCTTT
CDR3 protein: CASSQDTRGTEAFF
D gene: -
CDR3 length: 14
J gene: TRBJ1-1
V gene: TRBV3-1/TRBV3-2
clone size: -

CDR3 DNA: TGCAGTGCTAGTGTTGGAGCAGGGGGCGTAGGCCGGGAGCTGTTTTTT
CDR3 protein: CSASVGAGGVGRELFF
D gene: TRBD1
CDR3 length: 16
J gene: TRBJ2-2
V gene: TRBV20-1
clone size: -

CDR3 DNA: TGTGCCAGCAGGGACAGGGGAGACAATGAGCAGTTCTTC
CDR3 protein: CASRDRGDNEQFF
D gene: TRBD1
CDR3 length: 13
J gene: TRBJ2-1
V gene: TRBV12-3/TRBV12-4
clone size: few

CDR3 DNA: TGTGCCAGCAAGACCCAGGACAGCATGAACACTGAAGCTTTCTTT
CDR3 protein: CASKTQDSMNTEAFF
D gene: -
CDR3 length: 15
J gene: TRBJ1-1
V gene: TRBV7-2
clone size: -

CDR3 DNA: TGTGCCAGCAGAAGCTGGAGTATGAACACTGAAGCTTTCTTT
CDR3 protein: CASRSWSMNTEAFF
D gene: -
CDR3 length: 14
J gene: TRBJ1-1
V gene: TRBV27
clone size: -

CDR3 DNA: TGTGCCAGCAGAGCAACAGACGCAACTAATGAAAAACTGTTTTTT
CDR3 protein: CASRATDATNEKLFF
D gene: -
CDR3 length: 15
J gene: TRBJ1-4
V gene: TRBV5-6
clone size: -

CDR3 DNA: TGTGCCAGTCGGGCGGACAGCCAACTCTATGGCTACACCTTC
CDR3 protein: CASRADSQLYGYTF
D gene: -
CDR3 length: 14
J gene: TRBJ1-2
V gene: TRBV19
clone size: once